This passage covers 19 T cell receptor beta chains from one sample sequenced in a study of post-analysis software for immune sequencing data. General study points: Compared with controls, patients had more of roughly 5 TRBV segments, including TRBV5-6, TRBV5-1 and TRBV20-1.

Unique molecular identifiers were built into the TCR beta cDNA libraries. TCRdb reanalysed the PCR reads using MiXCR and keeps one entry per CDR3 protein. The data show approximately 360,000 distinct CDR3 sequences, about a third seen once. Antigens of these TCRs are unknown. Sequencing was done on a sample of blood. Every receptor here comes from a girl aged 5-17 years with multiple sclerosis.

The chain carries TRBV7-9 and TRBJ1-4, with 8 bases that match TRBD1. This CDR3 is 15 amino acids long. CDR1 SEHNR and CDR2 FQNEAQ come from the germline V gene (reference sequence). Trimming cost V 5 bases and J 6 bases; bases outside gene matches: 8. DNA for the CDR3: TGTGCCAGCAGCGCGCGGACAGGGCGGGATGAAAAACTGTTTTTT. The encoded protein is CASSARTGRDEKLFF. The full variable domain, rest sourced from reference TRBV7-9 and TRBJ1-4, is DTGVSQNPRHKITKRGQNVTFRCDPISEHNRLYWYRQTLGQGPEFLTYFQNEAQLEKSRLLSDRFSAERPKGSFSTLEIQRTEQGDSAMYLCASSARTGRDEKLFFGSGTQLSVL.

The V and J genes are TRBV20-1 and TRBJ2-5, with D possibly being TRBD2 (5 bases). The germline CDR1 and CDR2 sequences are DFQATT and SNEGSKA (reference sequence). This CDR3 has 15 residues. Trimming stripped 0 bases from V and 1 base from J, with 12 bases between. CDR3 loop: CSARDLSGSQETQYF. The CDR3 DNA follows: TGCAGTGCTAGAGACCTATCGGGGTCCCAAGAGACCCAGTACTTC.

This clonotype was observed a handful of times. The chain recombines TRBV7-9 with TRBJ2-1; a weak D match, TRBD2 (5 bases). Trimming took 0 bases from V and 7 from J, leaving 10 bases between them. The CDR3 consists of 14 residues. Looked up from germline, CDR1 is SEHNR and CDR2 is FQNEAQ (reference sequence). In nucleotides, the CDR3 is TGTGCCAGCAGCTTAGCCCCTCTAGCTAATGAGCAGTTCTTC. It is translated as CASSLAPLANEQFF.

This sequence joins TRBV7-2 and TRBJ2-1, with 7 bases matching TRBD2. The CDR3 covers 16 residues. V gave up 1 base and J gave up 6 bases; unmatched junction bases: 9. Germline assignment: CDR1 SGHTA and CDR2 FQGNSA. The CDR3 protein is CASSLVGEGPANEQFF. The CDR3 region has the DNA TGTGCCAGCAGCTTAGTTGGGGAGGGGCCGGCCAATGAGCAGTTCTTC.

The V gene is TRBV4-1, the J gene TRBJ2-1; D remains ambiguous. The V gene lost 3 bases and the J gene lost 9 bases, with 15 bases spanning the gap. The germline CDR1 and CDR2 sequences are MGHRA and YSYEKL. The CDR3 has 14 amino acids. The CDR3 bases are TGCGCCAGCAGCCAGATGGACGGCGGAGCTGAGCAGTTCTTC. This translates into CASSQMDGGAEQFF.

This chain uses TRBV20-1 with TRBJ1-4; the match to TRBD1 covers 7 bases. The germline CDR1 and CDR2 sequences are DFQATT and SNEGSKA (reference sequence). The CDR3 is made up of 14 amino acids. V dropped 6 bases and J dropped 4; count of bases not matched to a gene: 8. Written as DNA, the CDR3 is TGCAGTGCGCGCGCAGGGGGGTTTAATGAAAAACTGTTTTTT. Translation gives CSARAGGFNEKLFF.

This clonotype came up a few times. The junction differs from germline at one of its ends, possibly a read error. This chain links TRBV7-9 with TRBJ2-3; weak D call: TRBD2 (6 bases). The CDR3 consists of 15 residues. CDR1 and CDR2 (germline): SEHNR, FQNEAQ (reference sequence). The chain's CDR3 is CASSLAVGSEDTQYF. For the CDR3, the DNA is TGCGCCAGCAGCTTAGCGGTAGGTTCGGAAGATACGCAGTATTTT.

Here the CDR3 DNA reads TGCGCCAGCAGCCAAGATAAGAGGGGTCCCTCCTACAATGAGCAGTTCTTC. Translating gives CASSQDKRGPSYNEQFF. The V call is TRBV4-3, the J call TRBJ2-1; D is perhaps TRBD1 or TRBD2 (5 bases each). Germline V CDR1 and CDR2: LGHNA, YSLEER. The V end was cut by 0 bases, the J end by 0 bases, with 12 bases between. The CDR3 extends over 17 amino acids.

The chain employs TRBV28 and TRBJ2-7; 8 bases agree with TRBD1. J lost 5 bases, V lost 10 bases, and 7 bases had no gene match. Germline V gene data show CDR1 as MDHEN and CDR2 as SYDVKM. This CDR3 has 12 residues. CDR3 protein: CAIGQGWDEQYF. In DNA, the CDR3 is TGTGCCATCGGACAGGGTTGGGACGAGCAGTACTTC.

The chain joins TRBV20-1 to TRBJ2-5; 9 bases are shared with TRBD1. With V trimmed by 6 bases and J by 4 bases, 12 bases remained unmatched. This CDR3 region has 15 residues. Germline assignment: CDR1 DFQATT and CDR2 SNEGSKA (reference sequence). CDR3 sequence: CSATPAGQGGETQYF. CDR3 coding DNA: TGCAGTGCCACCCCTGCGGGACAGGGCGGAGAGACCCAGTACTTC.

The CDR3 loop reads CSATASSVWYTEAFF. CDR3 DNA sequence: TGCAGTGCTACGGCGTCCTCCGTTTGGTACACTGAAGCTTTCTTT. The rearrangement joins TRBV20-1 to TRBJ1-1; no firm D call. The CDR3 spans 15 residues. The V and J ends lost 4 bases and 3 bases respectively, with 18 bases between them. Germline V gene data show CDR1 as DFQATT and CDR2 as SNEGSKA (reference sequence).

This clonotype appeared a few times. This chain links TRBV7-9 with TRBJ2-3; 10 bases agree with TRBD2. The CDR3 is made up of 16 amino acids. Looked up from germline, CDR1 is SEHNR and CDR2 is FQNEAQ (reference sequence). J was trimmed by 1 base and V by 3 bases; bases with no gene match: 4. The CDR3 reads CASSLFLAGGTDTQYF. CDR3 DNA sequence: TGTGCCAGCAGCTTGTTTCTAGCGGGGGGCACAGATACGCAGTATTTT.

The chain couples TRBV29-1 to TRBJ1-1; D not resolved. This CDR3 has 13 amino acids. Trimming stripped 6 bases from V and 6 bases from J, with 17 bases between. Germline assignment: CDR1 SQVTM and CDR2 ANQGSEA. The CDR3 loop reads CSVKNSEPAEAFF. For the CDR3, the DNA is TGCAGCGTCAAGAACAGTGAACCCGCTGAAGCTTTCTTT.

The chain has TRBV5-6 and TRBJ2-5; D gene uncertain. The DNA end is a closer match to TRBJ2-7, so the J assignment may be wrong. Germline loops: CDR1 SGHDT, CDR2 YYEEEE. The CDR3 runs to 16 residues. CDR3 DNA: TGTGCCAGCAGCTGGCGATCGGGCCCAAGTGGAGACGAGCAGTACTTC. This gives the protein CASSWRSGPSGDEQYF.

This chain connects TRBV6-5 to TRBJ2-2, with 9 bases lining up with TRBD1. The CDR3 runs 18 residues. V lost 0 bases to trimming and J lost 5 bases; unmatched junction nucleotides: 10. Per the germline V gene, CDR1 is MNHEY and CDR2 is SVGAGI. CDR3 bases: TGTGCCAGCAGTTACTCGGACAGGGGCTTCATAGGGACCGGGGAGCTGTTTTTT. Protein sequence: CASSYSDRGFIGTGELFF.

This clonotype was found a few times. This chain links TRBV6-6 with TRBJ2-1; possibly TRBD1 for D (6 bases). The V end was cut by 0 bases, the J end by 9 bases, with 18 bases between. This CDR3 region has 16 residues. Germline CDR1 MNHNY, CDR2 SVGAGI (reference sequence). CDR3 sequence: CASSYSRAGVNTEQFF. CDR3 DNA sequence: TGTGCCAGCAGTTACTCGAGAGCAGGGGTCAACACTGAGCAGTTCTTC.

The table lists this clonotype with a few counts. This chain uses TRBV24-1 with TRBJ1-5; possible D gene TRBD1, 5 bases. In germline, CDR1 is KGHDR, CDR2 SFDVKD. V lost 2 bases, J lost 1 base, and 11 bases lay in between. This CDR3 is 16 amino acids long. This CDR3 reads CATSDWTKQSNQPQHF. CDR3 DNA sequence: TGTGCCACCAGTGATTGGACAAAGCAGAGCAATCAGCCCCAGCATTTT.

This clonotype was counted between two and nine times. The chain is built from TRBV20-1 and TRBJ2-1; 7 bases are a match to TRBD2. Losses at the gene ends were 3 bases for V and 0 bases for J; bases not matched to a gene: 14. CDR1 DFQATT and CDR2 SNEGSKA come from the germline V gene (reference sequence). CDR3 length: 18 residues. CDR3 nucleotide sequence: TGCAGTGCTAGGACTCGGACTAGTTGGGCTAGCTCCTACAATGAGCAGTTCTTC. Protein sequence: CSARTRTSWASSYNEQFF.

This chain connects TRBV7-2 to TRBJ1-4, with D hard to call. Germline loops: CDR1 SGHTA, CDR2 FQGNSA. CDR3 size: 14 residues. V was shortened by 5 bases and J by 4 bases, with 11 bases between the two germline ends. The DNA for the CDR3 is TGTGCCAGCAGCCCCTATGGTAATAATGAAAAACTGTTTTTT. Translation gives CASSPYGNNEKLFF.